This T cell receptor (beta chain) was obtained from a study of prognosis after radiotherapy for stage I lung cancer. In its sample, this clonotype was seen many times. From genomic DNA, two-round multiplex PCR was used to amplify TCR beta CDR3. Specific primers for each TRBV and TRBJ gene were what first-round PCR used. TCRdb reprocessed the multiplex PCR reads via MiXCR and lists one record per CDR3 protein. There are some 39,000 distinct CDR3 sequences in the sample; approximately 25% occur only once, and approximately 26% lies in the top ten. The length of the CDR3 is 14 residues. The V gene's germline CDR1 is SGHRS and CDR2 YFSETQ. V lost 4 bases and J lost 7, with 15 bases in between.

The source is a donor over 45 with non-small cell lung cancer. The V call is TRBV5-1, the J call TRBJ2-1, with D uncertain. The sequencing here drew on PBMCs, taken before or after stereotactic body radiation therapy (not recorded which). The CDR3 region has the DNA TGCGCCAGCAGCCTCGAGGCCTCCCGGAATGAGCAGTTCTTC. It yields the protein CASSLEASRNEQFF.